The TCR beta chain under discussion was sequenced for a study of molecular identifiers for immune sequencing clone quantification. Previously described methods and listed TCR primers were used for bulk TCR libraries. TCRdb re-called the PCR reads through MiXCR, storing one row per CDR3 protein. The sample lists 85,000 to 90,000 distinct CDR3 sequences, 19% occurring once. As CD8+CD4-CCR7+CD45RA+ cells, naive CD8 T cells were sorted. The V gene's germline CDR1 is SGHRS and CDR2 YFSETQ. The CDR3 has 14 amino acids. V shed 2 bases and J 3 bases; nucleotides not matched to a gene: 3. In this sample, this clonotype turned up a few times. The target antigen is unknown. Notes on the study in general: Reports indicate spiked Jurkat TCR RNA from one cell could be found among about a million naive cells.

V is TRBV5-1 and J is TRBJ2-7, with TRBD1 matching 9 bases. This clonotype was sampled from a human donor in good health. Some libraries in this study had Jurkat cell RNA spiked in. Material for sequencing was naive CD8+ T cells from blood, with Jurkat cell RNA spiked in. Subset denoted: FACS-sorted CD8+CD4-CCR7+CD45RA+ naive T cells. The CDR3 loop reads CASSFLDRGYEQYF. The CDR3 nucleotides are TGCGCCAGCAGCTTCTTGGACAGGGGCTACGAGCAGTACTTC. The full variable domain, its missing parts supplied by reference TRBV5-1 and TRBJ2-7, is KAGVTQTPRYLIKTRGQQVTLSCSPISGHRSVSWYQQTPGQGLQFLFEYFSETQRNKGNFPGRFSGRQFSNSRSEMNVSTLELGDSALYLCASSFLDRGYEQYFGPGTRLTVT.